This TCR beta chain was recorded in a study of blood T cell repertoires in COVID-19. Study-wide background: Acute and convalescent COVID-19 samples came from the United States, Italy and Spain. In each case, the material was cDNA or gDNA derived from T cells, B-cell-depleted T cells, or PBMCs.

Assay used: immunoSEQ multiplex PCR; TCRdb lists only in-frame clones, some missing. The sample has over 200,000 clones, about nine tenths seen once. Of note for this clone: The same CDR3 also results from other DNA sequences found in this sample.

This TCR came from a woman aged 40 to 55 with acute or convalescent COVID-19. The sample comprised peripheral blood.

The CDR3 DNA reads TGCGCCAGCAGCTTAGGACAGGACAATCAGCCCCAGCATTTT. Translated, it gives CASSLGQDNQPQHF. This chain connects TRBV5-1 to TRBJ1-5, with 7 positions matching TRBD1. V shed 2 bases, J shed 3 bases, and the junction held 2 bases outside the gene matches. The germline gives CDR1 SGHRS, CDR2 YFSETQ. CDR3 length: 14 amino acids. The variable domain in full, completed from reference TRBV5-1 and TRBJ1-5, reads KAGVTQTPRYLIKTRGQQVTLSCSPISGHRSVSWYQQTPGQGLQFLFEYFSETQRNKGNFPGRFSGRQFSNSRSEMNVSTLELGDSALYLCASSLGQDNQPQHFGDGTRLSIL.